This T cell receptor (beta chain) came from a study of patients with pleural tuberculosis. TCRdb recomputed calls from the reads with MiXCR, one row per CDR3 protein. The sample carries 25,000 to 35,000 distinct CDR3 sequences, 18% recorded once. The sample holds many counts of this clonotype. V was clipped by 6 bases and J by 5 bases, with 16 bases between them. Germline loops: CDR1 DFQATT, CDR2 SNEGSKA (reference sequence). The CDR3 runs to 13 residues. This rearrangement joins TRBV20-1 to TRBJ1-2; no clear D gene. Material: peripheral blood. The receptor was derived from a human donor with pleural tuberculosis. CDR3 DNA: TGCAGTGCCGTTACCCGGAAAGAATATGGCTACACCTTC. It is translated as CSAVTRKEYGYTF.